These 7 T cell receptor beta chains share one sample of origin, sequenced in a study of CD8 T cells in Susac syndrome. Random-hexamer reverse transcription was applied to roughly 0.5 to 1 ug RNA. TCRdb reprocessed the immunoSEQ multiplex PCR reads with MiXCR, giving one entry per CDR3 protein. The table includes about 400,000 distinct CDR3 sequences, approximately 85% detected once. Sequencing input: CD8+ T cells from PBMCs. These receptors were taken from a human donor with multiple sclerosis.

The chain is built from TRBV5-6 and TRBJ2-2; perhaps TRBD2 as D (7 bases). The CDR3 length is 16 residues. The germline CDR1 and CDR2 sequences are SGHDT and YYEEEE. With 4 bases removed from V and 1 base from J, the gap between germline ends came to 14 bases. CDR3 sequence reads: CASSQTAGQNTGELFF. CDR3 nucleotides: TGTGCCAGCAGCCAAACAGCGGGACAGAACACCGGGGAGCTGTTTTTT.

This chain links TRBV30 with TRBJ2-1; 8 bases agree with TRBD1. Germline V lookup: CDR1 GTSNPN, CDR2 SVGIG (reference sequence). The CDR3 has 13 residues. V was clipped by 5 bases and J by 5 bases; unmatched bases: 5. CDR3 sequence: CAWGGQAHNEQFF. In nucleotides, the CDR3 is TGTGCCTGGGGGGGACAGGCCCACAATGAGCAGTTCTTC.

The chain has TRBV4-1 and TRBJ1-2; D unclear. The CDR3 is 15 residues long. V lost 1 base and J 3 bases, leaving 12 bases between the germline ends. The germline V gene has CDR1 MGHRA and CDR2 YSYEKL. CDR3 in DNA: TGCGCCAGCAGCCAAGGCGAGGCAAGTCACTATGGCTACACCTTC. This sequence encodes CASSQGEASHYGYTF.

Concerning this clonotype itself: Germline and junction disagree at one end, which may indicate a read error. This chain uses TRBV5-1 with TRBJ1-1, with TRBD1 matching 7 bases. The CDR3 covers 14 residues. The germline V gene has CDR1 SGHRS and CDR2 YFSETQ. CDR3 bases: TGTGCCAGCAGTTTAGGGACAGTGAACACTGAAGCTTTCTTT. Amino acid sequence: CASSLGTVNTEAFF.

The rearrangement links TRBV27 to TRBJ2-5; 11 positions match TRBD2. V shed 2 bases and J 6 bases; nucleotides not matched to a gene: 8. Germline V gives CDR1 MNHEY, CDR2 SMNVEV (reference sequence). The CDR3 has 16 amino acids. The CDR3 protein is CASSLTIAGGPQTQYF. The DNA of the CDR3 is TGTGCCAGCAGTTTAACCATAGCGGGAGGGCCTCAGACCCAGTACTTC.

The chain uses TRBV7-9 and TRBJ2-5; TRBD1 might be the D (5 bases). V lost 6 bases, J lost 0 bases, and 11 bases lay in between. Germline assignment: CDR1 SEHNR and CDR2 FQNEAQ (reference sequence). The CDR3 is 14 amino acids. CDR3 nucleotide sequence: TGTGCCAGCAGAGGGGTCGGATACCAAGAGACCCAGTACTTC. This codes for CASRGVGYQETQYF.

The chain links TRBV4-1 to TRBJ1-5, with D possibly TRBD1 on 5 matching bases. Germline loops: CDR1 MGHRA, CDR2 YSYEKL. V was pared by 0 bases and J by 1 base, with 10 bases between. This CDR3 region has 16 residues. CDR3 amino acids: CASSQEREGSNQPQHF. In nucleotides, the CDR3 is TGCGCCAGCAGCCAAGAGAGGGAGGGGAGCAATCAGCCCCAGCATTTT.